This T cell receptor (beta chain) was observed in a study of T cell repertoires in cytomegalovirus infection. As to this clonotype: Its specificity is unknown.

Each CDR3 protein is one row after TCRdb ran MiXCR on the reads. The data contain roughly 170,000 distinct CDR3 sequences, about 20% of them singletons. This CDR3 is built from 16 residues. CDR1 and CDR2 from the germline V gene are LGHNA and YSLEER. Trimming cost V 0 bases and J 4 bases, with 15 bases left between them. The source material was CD8+ T cells from cultured PBMCs, sampled from culture after CMV antigen stimulation. V usage is TRBV4-3 and J usage is TRBJ1-2, with TRBD1 as a possible D gene (5 bases). This TCR derives from a human donor in good health (CMV status not recorded). Some clones in this sample may be carry-over from other donors' samples. Here the CDR3 reads CASSQDRGRDGYGYTF. As DNA, the CDR3 is TGCGCCAGCAGCCAAGATAGGGGCAGGGACGGCTATGGCTACACCTTC.